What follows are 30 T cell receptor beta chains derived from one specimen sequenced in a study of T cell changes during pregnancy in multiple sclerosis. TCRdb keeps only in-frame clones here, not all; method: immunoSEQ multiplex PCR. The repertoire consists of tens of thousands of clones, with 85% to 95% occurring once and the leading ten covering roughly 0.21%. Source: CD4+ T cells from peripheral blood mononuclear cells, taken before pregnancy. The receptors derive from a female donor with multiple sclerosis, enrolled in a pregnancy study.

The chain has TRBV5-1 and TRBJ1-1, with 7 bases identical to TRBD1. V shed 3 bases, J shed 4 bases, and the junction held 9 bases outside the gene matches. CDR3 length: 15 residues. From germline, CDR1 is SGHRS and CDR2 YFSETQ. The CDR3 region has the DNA TGCGCCAGCAGCTCCCTGACAGGGCTCATCACTGAAGCTTTCTTT. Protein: CASSSLTGLITEAFF.

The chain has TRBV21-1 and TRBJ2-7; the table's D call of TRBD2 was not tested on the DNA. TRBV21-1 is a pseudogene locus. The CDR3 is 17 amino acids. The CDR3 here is CASSRPGLAGGTYEQYF. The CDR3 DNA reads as TGTGCCAGCAGCAGACCGGGACTAGCGGGGGGAACCTACGAGCAGTACTTC.

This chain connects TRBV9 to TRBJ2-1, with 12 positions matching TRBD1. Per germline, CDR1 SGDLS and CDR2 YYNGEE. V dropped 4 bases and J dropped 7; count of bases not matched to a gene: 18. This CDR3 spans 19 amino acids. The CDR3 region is CASSPRPGQGAWEQNEQFF. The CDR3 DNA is TGTGCCAGCAGCCCCAGACCGGGACAGGGGGCCTGGGAACAGAATGAGCAGTTCTTC.

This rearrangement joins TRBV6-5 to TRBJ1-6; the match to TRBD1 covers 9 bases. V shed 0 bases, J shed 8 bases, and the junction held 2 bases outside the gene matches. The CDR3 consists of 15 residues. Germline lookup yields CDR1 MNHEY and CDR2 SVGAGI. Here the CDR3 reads CASSYSRTGDSPLHF. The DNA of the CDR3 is TGTGCCAGCAGTTACTCGCGGACAGGGGATTCACCCCTCCACTTT.

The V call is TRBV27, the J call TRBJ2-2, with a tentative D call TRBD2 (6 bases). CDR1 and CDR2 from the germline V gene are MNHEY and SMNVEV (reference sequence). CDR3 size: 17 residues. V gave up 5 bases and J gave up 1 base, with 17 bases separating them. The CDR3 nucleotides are TGTGCCAGCAGTCGGCAGGCGGGGCCACTGAACACCGGGGAGCTGTTTTTT. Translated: CASSRQAGPLNTGELFF.

CDR3 nucleotides: TGTGCCAGCAGCTTAGGAGCCTCCTACGAGCAGTACTTC. Its translation: CASSLGASYEQYF. The rearrangement uses TRBV11-3 and TRBJ2-7, with D hard to call. Trimming stripped 1 base from V and 0 bases from J, with 4 bases between. The CDR3 length is 13 residues. Germline V CDR1 and CDR2: SGHNT, YENEEA.

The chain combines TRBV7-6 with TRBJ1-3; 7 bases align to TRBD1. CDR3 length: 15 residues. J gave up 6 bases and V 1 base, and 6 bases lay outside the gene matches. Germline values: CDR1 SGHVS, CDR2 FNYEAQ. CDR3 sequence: CASSLVDRDENTIYF. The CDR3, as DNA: TGTGCCAGCAGCTTAGTCGACAGGGACGAAAACACCATATATTTT.

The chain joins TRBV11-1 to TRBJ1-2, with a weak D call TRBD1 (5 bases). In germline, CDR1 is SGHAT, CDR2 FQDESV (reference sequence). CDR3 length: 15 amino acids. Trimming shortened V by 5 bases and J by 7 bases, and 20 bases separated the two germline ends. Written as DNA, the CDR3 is TGTGCCAGCAGCCAAGGTGTTGGGGGGTACGCTGGCTACACCTTC. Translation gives CASSQGVGGYAGYTF.

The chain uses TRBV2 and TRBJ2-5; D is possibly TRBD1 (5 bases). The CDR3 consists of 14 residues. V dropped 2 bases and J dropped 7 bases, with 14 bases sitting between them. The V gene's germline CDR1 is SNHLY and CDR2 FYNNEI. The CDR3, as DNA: TGTGCCAGCAGTGAATTGAAGGGGATTGGGACCCAGTACTTC. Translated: CASSELKGIGTQYF.

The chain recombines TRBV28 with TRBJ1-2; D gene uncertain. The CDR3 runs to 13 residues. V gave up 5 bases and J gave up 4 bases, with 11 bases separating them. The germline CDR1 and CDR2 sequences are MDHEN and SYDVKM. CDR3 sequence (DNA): TGTGCCAGCAGTCTCAAATGGGCCTATGGCTACACCTTC. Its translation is CASSLKWAYGYTF.

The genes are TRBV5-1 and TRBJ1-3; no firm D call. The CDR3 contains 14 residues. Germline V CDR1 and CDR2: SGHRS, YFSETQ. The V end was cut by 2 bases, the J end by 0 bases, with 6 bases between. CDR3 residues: CASSLDTSGNTIYF. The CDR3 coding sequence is TGCGCCAGCAGCTTAGACACCTCTGGAAACACCATATATTTT.

CDR3 region: CASSINRVGQYF. The CDR3 DNA sequence: TGTGCCAGCAGTATAAACAGGGTAGGGCAGTACTTC. The V and J genes are TRBV6-6 and TRBJ2-7; possibly TRBD1 for D (6 bases). The V end lost 5 bases, the J end lost 9 bases, and 14 bases lay between the germline ends. In germline, CDR1 is MNHNY, CDR2 SVGAGI (reference sequence). CDR3 length: 12 residues.

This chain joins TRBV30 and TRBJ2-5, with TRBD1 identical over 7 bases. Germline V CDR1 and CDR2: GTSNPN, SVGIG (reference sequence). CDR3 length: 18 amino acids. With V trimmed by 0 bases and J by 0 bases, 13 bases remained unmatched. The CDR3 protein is CAWSVLRGTALYQETQYF. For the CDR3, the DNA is TGTGCCTGGAGTGTACTTCGAGGGACAGCCTTGTACCAAGAGACCCAGTACTTC.

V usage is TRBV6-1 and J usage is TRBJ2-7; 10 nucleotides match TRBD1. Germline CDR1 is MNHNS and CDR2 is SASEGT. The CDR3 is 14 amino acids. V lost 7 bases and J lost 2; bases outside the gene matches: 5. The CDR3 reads CASTMGQGTYEQYF. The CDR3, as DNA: TGTGCCAGCACTATGGGACAGGGGACCTACGAGCAGTACTTC.

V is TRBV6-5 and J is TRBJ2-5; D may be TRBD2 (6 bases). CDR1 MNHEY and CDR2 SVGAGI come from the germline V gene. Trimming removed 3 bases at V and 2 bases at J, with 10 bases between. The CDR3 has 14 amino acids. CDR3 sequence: CASSYRRGQETQYF. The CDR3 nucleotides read TGTGCCAGCAGTTATAGGAGGGGACAAGAGACCCAGTACTTC.

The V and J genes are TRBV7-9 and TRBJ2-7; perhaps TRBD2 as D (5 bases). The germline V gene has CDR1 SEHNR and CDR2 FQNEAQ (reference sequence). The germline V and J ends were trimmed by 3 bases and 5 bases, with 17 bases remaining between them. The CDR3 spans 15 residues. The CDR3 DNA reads TGTGCCAGCAGCTTTCGGACTCCCCCCGGGGACGAGCAGTACTTC. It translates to CASSFRTPPGDEQYF.

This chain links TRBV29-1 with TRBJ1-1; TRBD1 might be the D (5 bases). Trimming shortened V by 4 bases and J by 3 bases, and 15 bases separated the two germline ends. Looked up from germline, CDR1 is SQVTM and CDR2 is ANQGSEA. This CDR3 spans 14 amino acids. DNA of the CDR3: TGCAGCGTTGGTAAGGGATGGGGGGACACTGAAGCTTTCTTT. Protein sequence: CSVGKGWGDTEAFF.

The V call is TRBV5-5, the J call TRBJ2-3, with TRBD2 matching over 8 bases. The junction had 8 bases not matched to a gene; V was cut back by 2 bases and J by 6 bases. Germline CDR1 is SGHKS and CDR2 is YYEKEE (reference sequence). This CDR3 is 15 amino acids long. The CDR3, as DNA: TGTGCCAGCAGCTTCTTAGCGGGACCCTCGGATACGCAGTATTTT. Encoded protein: CASSFLAGPSDTQYF.

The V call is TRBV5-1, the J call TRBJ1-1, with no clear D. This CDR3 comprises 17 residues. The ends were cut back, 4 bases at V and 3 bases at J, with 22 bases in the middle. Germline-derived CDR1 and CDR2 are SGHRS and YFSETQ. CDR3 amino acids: CASSATPLGGLDTEAFF. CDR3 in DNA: TGCGCCAGCAGCGCGACCCCCTTAGGAGGGCTGGACACTGAAGCTTTCTTT.

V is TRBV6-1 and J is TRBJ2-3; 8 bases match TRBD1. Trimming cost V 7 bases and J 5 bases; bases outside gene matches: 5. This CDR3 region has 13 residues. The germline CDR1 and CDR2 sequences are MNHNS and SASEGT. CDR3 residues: CASTGTGRDTQYF. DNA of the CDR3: TGTGCCAGCACTGGGACAGGCAGAGATACGCAGTATTTT.

Here the CDR3 reads CASSPGTGGADYGYTF. In nucleotides, the CDR3 is TGTGCCAGTAGCCCAGGGACAGGGGGCGCCGACTATGGCTACACCTTC. This chain connects TRBV19 to TRBJ1-2; 12 positions match TRBD1. The V and J ends lost 6 bases and 3 bases, in that order; junction bases with no gene match: 8. The CDR3 is 16 residues long. CDR1 is LNHDA and CDR2 is SQIVND in the germline V gene (reference sequence).

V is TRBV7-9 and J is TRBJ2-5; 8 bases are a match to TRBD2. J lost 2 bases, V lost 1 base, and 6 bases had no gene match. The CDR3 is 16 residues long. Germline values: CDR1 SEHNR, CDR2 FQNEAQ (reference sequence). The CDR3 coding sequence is TGTGCCAGCAGCTTAGGTCGCACTAGCGGACAAGAGACCCAGTACTTC. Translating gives CASSLGRTSGQETQYF.

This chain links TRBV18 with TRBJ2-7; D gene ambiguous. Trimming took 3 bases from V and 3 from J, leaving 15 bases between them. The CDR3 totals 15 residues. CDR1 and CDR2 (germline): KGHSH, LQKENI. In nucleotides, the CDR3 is TGTGCCAGCTCACCTAGACAAACAGTTTACTACGAGCAGTACTTC. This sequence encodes CASSPRQTVYYEQYF.

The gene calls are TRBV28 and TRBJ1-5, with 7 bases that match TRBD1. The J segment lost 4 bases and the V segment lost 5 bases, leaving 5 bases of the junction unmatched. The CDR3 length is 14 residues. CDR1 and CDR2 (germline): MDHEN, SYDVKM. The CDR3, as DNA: TGTGCCAGCAGTCCACCAGGGGGAAATCAGCCCCAGCATTTT. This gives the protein CASSPPGGNQPQHF.

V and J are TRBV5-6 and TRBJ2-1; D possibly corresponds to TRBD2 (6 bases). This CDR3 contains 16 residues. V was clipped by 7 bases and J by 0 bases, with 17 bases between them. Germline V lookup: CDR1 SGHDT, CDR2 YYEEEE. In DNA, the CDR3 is TGTGCCAGCTCTAAGGGGAGCGGGTCCTCCTACAATGAGCAGTTCTTC. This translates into CASSKGSGSSYNEQFF.

CDR3 DNA: TGCGCCAGCAGTCCCGACAGGGGCGGCACCGGGGAGCTGTTTTTT. The encoded protein is CASSPDRGGTGELFF. The rearrangement links TRBV10-2 to TRBJ2-2, with TRBD1 matching 8 bases. Trimming at V came to 5 bases and at J to 4 bases, leaving 6 bases not matched to a gene. There are 15 residues in the CDR3. Germline CDR1 WSHSY, CDR2 SAAADI.

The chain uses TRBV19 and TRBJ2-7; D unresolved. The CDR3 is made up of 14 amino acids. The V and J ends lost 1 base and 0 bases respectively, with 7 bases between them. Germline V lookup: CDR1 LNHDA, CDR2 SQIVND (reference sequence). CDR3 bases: TGTGCCAGTAGTATAGTGGGCAGCTCCTACGAGCAGTACTTC. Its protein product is CASSIVGSSYEQYF. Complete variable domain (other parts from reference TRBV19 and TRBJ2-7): DGGITQSPKYLFRKEGQNVTLSCEQNLNHDAMYWYRQDPGQGLRLIYYSQIVNDFQKGDIAEGYSVSREKKESFPLTVTSAQKNPTAFYLCASSIVGSSYEQYFGPGTRLTVT.

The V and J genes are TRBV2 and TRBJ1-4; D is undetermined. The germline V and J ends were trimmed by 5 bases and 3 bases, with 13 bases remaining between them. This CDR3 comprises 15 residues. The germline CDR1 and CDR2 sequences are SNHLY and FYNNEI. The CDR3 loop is CASSPGRAANEKLFF. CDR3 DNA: TGTGCCAGCAGTCCCGGGAGGGCCGCTAATGAAAAACTGTTTTTT.

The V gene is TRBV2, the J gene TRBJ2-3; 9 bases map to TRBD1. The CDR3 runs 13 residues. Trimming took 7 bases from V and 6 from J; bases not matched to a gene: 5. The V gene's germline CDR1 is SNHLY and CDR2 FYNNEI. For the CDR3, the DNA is TGTGCCAGCAATTTGGACAGGGGTGATACGCAGTATTTT. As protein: CASNLDRGDTQYF.

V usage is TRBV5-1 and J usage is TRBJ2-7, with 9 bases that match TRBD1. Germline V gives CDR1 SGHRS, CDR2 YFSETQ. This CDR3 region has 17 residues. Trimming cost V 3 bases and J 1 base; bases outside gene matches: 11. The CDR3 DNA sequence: TGCGCCAGCAGCTGGACGGACAGGGGCCCTTTGTCCTACGAGCAGTACTTC. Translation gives CASSWTDRGPLSYEQYF.